Detailed here is one TCR beta chain. Its binding antigen is unknown. No base qualities exist here, and no much larger clone lies one base off it. CD8 naive samples were obtained by positive selection for CCR7 among CD45RO-negative cells, yielding a CD45RA+CCR7+ population from which TemRA cells were excluded. The donors were healthy, HIV-negative adults with no recently reported acute infections or vaccinations. Only Caucasian adults living in Nashville, Tennessee, USA were represented among the donors. Blood was collected by leukapheresis, and PBMCs were isolated by Ficoll-Histopaque density gradient centrifugation and then cryopreserved in liquid nitrogen vapor phase. Analytical flow cytometry was used to check the purity and quantity of every magnetically sorted T cell population. From each sorted fraction, genomic DNA was isolated and quantified by UV absorbance on a Nanodrop 2000c. This record comes from a study of shared clonotypes between healthy human individuals (dated by TCRdb to about 2020). Study-wide context: Three men and a couple of women, aged 18 to 49 years, made up the cohort. For each donor, CD4 naive and CD4 memory were each given three plates, CD8 naive was given two plates, and CD8 memory was given one plate. The study deeply sequenced blood TCR repertoires of about 5 healthy adults to estimate repertoire size and the extent of clonotype sharing between individuals. Different laboratories and diverse techniques were used to prepare libraries and sequence TCR repertoires, to increase sequencing depth and limit assay-specific biases. Each donor's leukapheresis produced roughly between roughly 0.9 and 9 billion PBMCs.

The CDR3 covers 16 residues, taking in both the cysteine and the phenylalanine. Only the CDR3 portion is preserved as DNA: 48 bases, with reading frame beginning at the first base. From a lookup of the germline V gene, CDR1 and CDR2 are MNHEY and SVGAGI. The trim is 0 bases for V and 0 bases for J, with a gap of 11 bases between the germline ends. Broader findings and caveats from the paper: Incomplete sequencing was indicated by rarefaction of sorted-subset datasets, despite the large sequencing depth. The small number of donors limited the genetic and exposure-history diversity represented. Larger estimated clonotype richness was generally found for naive subsets than for memory subsets. Based on pairwise subsampling, the degree of clonotype sharing among donors was expected to be affected by sequencing depth. Clonotypes shared by all four sorted-subset donors showed higher generation probabilities than non-shared clonotypes. Only blood was sampled, and tissue TCR repertoires likely differ from those in blood. Across a handful of donors, about 5.2% of naive CD4, approximately 3.6% of naive CD8, approximately 2.5% of memory CD4, and 0.4% to 0.45% of memory CD8 clonotypes were shared.

Using the deep immunoSEQ assay, multiplex PCR amplified TCR CDR3 regions from genomic DNA. Genomic DNA extracted from each cell subset was distributed evenly over all wells of several immunoSEQ 96-well plates, and each plate served as one replicate. Each replicate PCR for sorted subsets received approximately 220 ng genomic DNA, equal to around 32,000 T cell genomes. Purified libraries were quantified with a Qubit 3.0 fluorometer, sized on a Bioanalyzer 2100, and re-quantified with the KAPA Library Quantification kit. A separate single-read 150-cycle Illumina NextSeq 550 flow cell was used to sequence each immunoSEQ 96-well plate. In the source study's methods: The immunoSEQ output contained only junctional sequences without quality scores, so filtering could not match that applied to full-length reads. To assign V/J genes and CDR3, sequences were annotated using PyIR, a Python wrapper for IgBLAST v1.9, with IMGT germline references. Reads were removed for weak V/J assignments (E-value above 1e-6), missing CDR3, stop codons, out-of-frame junctions, or ambiguous translated residues. V3J clonotypes were defined as sequences sharing the same inferred V gene, J gene, and CDR3 amino acid sequence. Percentage overlap between repertoires was computed as shared unique clonotypes divided by the size of the smaller repertoire. Richness of each repertoire was evaluated using RTK rarefaction, the Chao1 estimator, and Recon v2.1 estimates of unobserved clonotypes. OLGA was used to compute generation probabilities for all TCRbeta clonotypes that the gDNA method yielded from a few donors. The immuneACCESS repertoire file appears here via TCRdb, limited to in-frame rearrangements. These files lack a portion of the clones; in checked studies, under half of the deficit traces to unresolved V genes, and the cause of the others is not known. The DNA was the basis for D and trimming; V, J and clone size are from that table. The sample records some 2.1 million clones, about 95% of which are singletons. Roughly 1.1% of the sample rests with the top ten.

This sequence originates from a man younger than 35 in good health. Sequences were obtained from naive CD8+ T cells sorted from blood. What the cell subset or site label conveys for this sample: CD45RA+CCR7+. The rearrangement combines TRBV6-5 with TRBJ2-5; the D call is possibly TRBD1 or TRBD2, each sharing 5 bases. CDR3 reads: CASSYSGVRYQETQYF. The nucleotide sequence reads TGTGCCAGCAGTTACTCGGGGGTTAGGTACCAAGAGACCCAGTACTTC.